This T cell receptor (beta chain) was sequenced for a study of cytomegalovirus exposure and HLA in healthy donors. Overall study findings and caveats: The study put some 150 TCR beta chains on its list as cytomegalovirus-associated.

As for this clone: Its target is not known.

Sequenced by immunoSEQ multiplex PCR; TCRdb stores in-frame clones only, minus some. The sample has under 200,000 clones, roughly 89% seen once. Trimming took off 4 bases at V and 2 bases at J, with 15 bases between the two ends. In germline, CDR1 is SNHLY, CDR2 FYNNEI. The CDR3 totals 15 residues. Sequenced: PBMCs. The chain combines TRBV2 with TRBJ2-7, with D possibly matching TRBD2 (7 bases). The origin of this receptor is a woman aged 18 to 35 in good health and CMV-seropositive. The CDR3 is CASSARGALTYEQYF. The CDR3 bases are TGTGCCAGCAGTGCTCGGGGGGCCCTAACCTACGAGCAGTACTTC.